The 27 T cell receptor beta chains given below trace back to one sample, sequenced in a study of blood T cell repertoires in COVID-19. Method: immunoSEQ multiplex PCR; TCRdb's copy keeps in-frame clones and lacks some. This sample has 250,000 to 300,000 clones, with 89% found just once. Sequenced input: PBMCs or T cells enriched from blood (not recorded which). Receptor source: a woman between 50 and 59 years old who had been exposed to COVID-19.

This chain links TRBV7-2 with TRBJ2-7; D call uncertain. CDR1 and CDR2 (germline): SGHTA, FQGNSA. There are 12 residues in the CDR3. The ends were cut back, 4 bases at V and 3 bases at J, with 7 bases in the middle. The DNA for the CDR3 is TGTGCCAGCAGCTATTACGGCTACGAGCAGTACTTC. Protein product: CASSYYGYEQYF.

The J gene is TRBJ1-2, the V gene TRBV9, with D possibly matching TRBD1 (6 bases). CDR3 length: 13 amino acids. V was shortened by 4 bases and J by 4 bases, with 11 bases between the two germline ends. CDR1 is SGDLS and CDR2 is YYNGEE in the germline V gene. In DNA form, the CDR3 reads TGTGCCAGCAGCACCACAGGGTCCTATGGCTACACCTTC. Translating it yields CASSTTGSYGYTF.

This clone has just one count. This chain links TRBV4-1 with TRBJ1-1; 10 bases map to TRBD1. The CDR3 extends over 17 amino acids. V was pared by 3 bases and J by 1 base, with 8 bases of the junction left unmatched. The germline CDR1 and CDR2 sequences are MGHRA and YSYEKL. The DNA of the CDR3 is TGCGCCAGCAGCCAGGGGACAGGGGTTAACGGGAACACTGAAGCTTTCTTT. This encodes CASSQGTGVNGNTEAFF.

The J gene is TRBJ2-3, the V gene TRBV28, with 7 bases identical to TRBD2. The V gene's germline CDR1 is MDHEN and CDR2 SYDVKM. V trimming: 5 bases; J trimming: 11 bases; junction bases outside the gene matches: 19. The CDR3 runs to 16 residues. CDR3 sequence (DNA): TGTGCCAGCAGTCGGAGCGCCGGGACTACGCCAGAAAGGCAGTATTTT. It encodes CASSRSAGTTPERQYF.

The chain couples TRBV28 to TRBJ2-7; 8 bases are shared with TRBD1. This CDR3 contains 14 residues. J gave up 4 bases and V 7 bases, and 9 bases lay outside the gene matches. Per germline, CDR1 MDHEN and CDR2 SYDVKM. The CDR3 coding sequence is TGTGCCAGCACCGAGGGGACAGGCGTTTACGAGCAGTACTTC. This translates into CASTEGTGVYEQYF. The variable domain in full, completed from reference TRBV28 and TRBJ2-7, reads DVKVTQSSRYLVKRTGEKVFLECVQDMDHENMFWYRQDPGLGLRLIYFSYDVKMKEKGDIPEGYSVSREKKERFSLILESASTNQTSMYLCASTEGTGVYEQYFGPGTRLTVT.

CDR3 DNA sequence: TGTGCCAGCAGCGACAGCCGTTCTGGAAACACCATATATTTT. It yields the protein CASSDSRSGNTIYF. This chain links TRBV9 with TRBJ1-3, with D unclear. There are 14 residues in the CDR3. Germline V lookup: CDR1 SGDLS, CDR2 YYNGEE. V was shortened by 3 bases and J by 1 base, with 8 bases between the two germline ends.

The chain combines TRBV24-1 with TRBJ2-5; D not resolved. CDR1 and CDR2 (germline): KGHDR, SFDVKD. The CDR3 totals 16 residues. Between the trimmed V and J ends, which lost 0 bases and 2 bases, there was a span of 12 bases. The CDR3 reads CATSDLQGAVQETQYF. The CDR3 DNA sequence: TGTGCCACCAGTGATTTGCAAGGCGCGGTTCAAGAGACCCAGTACTTC.

The chain employs TRBV15 and TRBJ1-6; 8 nucleotides match TRBD1. CDR3 length: 15 amino acids. The germline gives CDR1 LNHNV, CDR2 YYDKDF (reference sequence). After removal of 4 bases from V and 10 bases from J, the junction contained 9 bases not matched to a gene. The CDR3 spells CATSTLGGQGSPLHF. Here the CDR3 DNA reads TGTGCCACCAGCACTTTGGGCGGACAGGGCTCACCCCTCCACTTT.

This clone was recorded once. The V and J genes are TRBV7-8 and TRBJ2-1; a weak D match, TRBD2 (6 bases). CDR1 SGHVS and CDR2 FQNEAQ come from the germline V gene. This CDR3 spans 13 amino acids. The V end was cut by 2 bases, the J end by 10 bases, with 12 bases between. In DNA form, the CDR3 reads TGTGCCAGCAGCTTACTGGCGGGGATAGAGCAGTTCTTC. Translation: CASSLLAGIEQFF.

This clone has only a few counts. The chain carries TRBV15 and TRBJ1-2; the match to TRBD1 covers 7 bases. Per germline, CDR1 LNHNV and CDR2 YYDKDF (reference sequence). The CDR3 runs 15 residues. V lost 0 bases to trimming and J lost 7 bases; unmatched junction nucleotides: 8. The CDR3 nucleotides are TGTGCCACCAGCAGAGATTTCGGGACAGCGGGTGGCTACACCTTC. Translation gives CATSRDFGTAGGYTF.

The V gene is TRBV2, the J gene TRBJ2-5; TRBD2 matches 16 bases. The ends lost 4 bases at V and 0 bases at J; junction bases unmatched: 5. The CDR3 covers 18 residues. The germline V gene encodes CDR1 SNHLY and CDR2 FYNNEI. The chain's CDR3 is CASSGGTSGGAHQETQYF. The CDR3 DNA reads as TGTGCCAGCAGTGGCGGGACTAGCGGGGGGGCCCACCAAGAGACCCAGTACTTC.

This sequence joins TRBV29-1 and TRBJ2-7; TRBD1 might be the D (5 bases). The CDR3 consists of 12 residues. V gave up 2 bases and J gave up 0 bases, with 5 bases separating them. CDR1 and CDR2 (germline): SQVTM, ANQGSEA. CDR3 sequence: CSVERGSYEQYF. CDR3 nucleotide sequence: TGCAGCGTTGAAAGGGGCTCCTACGAGCAGTACTTC.

The chain couples TRBV28 to TRBJ2-7, with TRBD2 matching over 8 bases. The CDR3 is 16 amino acids. Trimming removed 7 bases from V and 4 bases from J; junction bases left unmatched: 15. Germline V gene sequence: CDR1 MDHEN, CDR2 SYDVKM. This chain's CDR3 is CASTTLGASGSYEQYF. The DNA of the CDR3 is TGTGCCAGCACCACCCTTGGGGCTAGCGGGTCTTACGAGCAGTACTTC.

The V and J genes are TRBV5-1 and TRBJ2-1; TRBD1 is a possible D gene (5 bases). Per germline, CDR1 SGHRS and CDR2 YFSETQ. Trimming cost V 0 bases and J 0 bases, with 13 bases left between them. CDR3 length equals 17 residues. CDR3 sequence (DNA): TGCGCCAGCAGCTTGGACTTGACAGCGACCTCCTACAATGAGCAGTTCTTC. Residues: CASSLDLTATSYNEQFF.

The V gene is TRBV11-3, the J gene TRBJ1-2; D unclear. This CDR3 spans 13 amino acids. V lost 5 bases to trimming and J lost 5 bases, with 12 bases between them. CDR1 is SGHNT and CDR2 is YENEEA in the germline V gene. CDR3 nucleotide sequence: TGTGCCAGCAGCCTCCGGGATACTTATGGCTACACCTTC. It yields the protein CASSLRDTYGYTF.

The J gene is TRBJ1-1, the V gene TRBV19; 10 bases line up with TRBD1. CDR3 length: 14 residues. Losses at the gene ends were 7 bases for V and 1 base for J; bases not matched to a gene: 3. The germline gives CDR1 LNHDA, CDR2 SQIVND (reference sequence). The CDR3 reads CASIGTGANTEAFF. The CDR3 bases are TGTGCCAGTATCGGGACAGGGGCGAACACTGAAGCTTTCTTT. The full variable domain, with the rest looked up from reference TRBV19 and TRBJ1-1, is DGGITQSPKYLFRKEGQNVTLSCEQNLNHDAMYWYRQDPGQGLRLIYYSQIVNDFQKGDIAEGYSVSREKKESFPLTVTSAQKNPTAFYLCASIGTGANTEAFFGQGTRLTVV.

The V gene is TRBV29-1, the J gene TRBJ2-1, with a weak D call TRBD1 (6 bases). CDR1 is SQVTM and CDR2 is ANQGSEA in the germline V gene. The CDR3 spans 14 residues. V dropped 6 bases and J dropped 2 bases, with 14 bases sitting between them. The CDR3 DNA reads TGCAGCGTCGGGCTGAGGGGGACCTACAATGAGCAGTTCTTC. It specifies CSVGLRGTYNEQFF.

This clone was observed a single time. The chain links TRBV27 to TRBJ2-1; tentative D call: TRBD2 (6 bases). From germline, CDR1 is MNHEY and CDR2 SMNVEV (reference sequence). Trimming stripped 5 bases from V and 3 bases from J, with 17 bases between. This CDR3 has 16 amino acids. DNA for the CDR3: TGTGCCAGCAGTCCCACCGGGGGAAAGTTCTACAATGAGCAGTTCTTC. Translated, it gives CASSPTGGKFYNEQFF.

The V and J genes are TRBV15 and TRBJ2-4; possibly TRBD1 for D (7 bases). The V and J ends lost 5 bases and 1 base respectively, with 15 bases between them. Germline lookup yields CDR1 LNHNV and CDR2 YYDKDF (reference sequence). The length of the CDR3 is 16 residues. The CDR3 DNA reads TGTGCCACCAGCCATAGGACAGGAGGGGCCAAAAACATTCAGTACTTC. Amino acid sequence: CATSHRTGGAKNIQYF.

This chain uses TRBV7-2 with TRBJ2-7; 12 nucleotides match TRBD2. The CDR3 spans 15 residues. CDR1 and CDR2 (germline): SGHTA, FQGNSA. The trim removed 4 bases at V and 3 bases at J, leaving 4 bases unmatched. The CDR3 loop is CASSSTSGGYYEQYF. CDR3 DNA: TGTGCCAGCAGCTCGACTAGCGGGGGCTACTACGAGCAGTACTTC. The full variable domain, rest sourced from reference TRBV7-2 and TRBJ2-7, is GAGVSQSPSNKVTEKGKDVELRCDPISGHTALYWYRQSLGQGLEFLIYFQGNSAPDKSGLPSDRFSAERTGGSVSTLTIQRTQQEDSAVYLCASSSTSGGYYEQYFGPGTRLTVT.

The genes are TRBV28 and TRBJ2-7; 9 bases fit TRBD1. The CDR3 loop spans 15 amino acids. Germline values: CDR1 MDHEN, CDR2 SYDVKM. V lost 4 bases, J lost 6 bases, and 10 bases stayed unmatched. The DNA of the CDR3 is TGTGCCAGCAGTTCCGGGACAGGGTATTCTGGCGAGCAGTACTTC. Protein sequence: CASSSGTGYSGEQYF.

The chain couples TRBV9 to TRBJ2-2; 14 positions agree with TRBD2. Unmatched junction bases numbered 3, after V lost 4 bases and J lost 1 base. This CDR3 has 17 residues. Germline values: CDR1 SGDLS, CDR2 YYNGEE. The CDR3 spells CASSSGTSGGNTGELFF. The DNA for the CDR3 is TGTGCCAGCAGCTCCGGGACTAGCGGGGGGAACACCGGGGAGCTGTTTTTT.

The gene calls are TRBV19 and TRBJ1-6; D not resolved. The germline V gene has CDR1 LNHDA and CDR2 SQIVND (reference sequence). Trimming took 3 bases from V and 6 from J, leaving 15 bases between them. The CDR3 loop spans 16 amino acids. Written as DNA, the CDR3 is TGTGCCAGTAGTATCTGGGCCGCCCGGGGTAATTCACCCCTCCACTTT. This encodes CASSIWAARGNSPLHF.

This clone was counted a single time. The chain employs TRBV5-4 and TRBJ2-2, with 10 bases identical to TRBD1. Losses at the gene ends were 2 bases for V and 6 bases for J; bases not matched to a gene: 4. Per the germline V gene, CDR1 is SGHNT and CDR2 is YYREEE (reference sequence). The CDR3 loop spans 15 amino acids. CDR3 protein: CASSFRDRGPGELFF. The CDR3 DNA reads as TGTGCCAGCAGCTTCCGGGACAGGGGTCCCGGGGAGCTGTTTTTT.

The chain uses TRBV7-2 and TRBJ2-4; 8 bases are a match to TRBD2. J gave up 2 bases and V 1 base, and 10 bases lay outside the gene matches. Germline V lookup: CDR1 SGHTA, CDR2 FQGNSA. The CDR3 is 18 amino acids. The CDR3 here is CASSLDRGGPGTKNIQYF. The DNA of the CDR3 is TGTGCCAGCAGCTTAGATCGGGGGGGGCCGGGTACCAAAAACATTCAGTACTTC.

The V gene is TRBV27, the J gene TRBJ2-7; D unclear. Germline CDR1 and CDR2: MNHEY and SMNVEV (reference sequence). The CDR3 contains 15 residues. V lost 3 bases and J lost 1, with 13 bases in between. This CDR3 is CASSFAYHLSYEQYF. The CDR3 nucleotides are TGTGCCAGCAGTTTTGCCTACCATCTTTCCTACGAGCAGTACTTC.

The chain links TRBV11-2 to TRBJ2-7; tentatively, D is TRBD2 (5 bases). This CDR3 contains 13 residues. Trimming pared 3 bases from V and 2 bases from J, leaving 8 bases between. The germline V gene has CDR1 SGHAT and CDR2 FQNNGV. The CDR3: CASSFGVAYEQYF. Here the CDR3 DNA reads TGTGCCAGCAGCTTCGGGGTCGCCTACGAGCAGTACTTC.